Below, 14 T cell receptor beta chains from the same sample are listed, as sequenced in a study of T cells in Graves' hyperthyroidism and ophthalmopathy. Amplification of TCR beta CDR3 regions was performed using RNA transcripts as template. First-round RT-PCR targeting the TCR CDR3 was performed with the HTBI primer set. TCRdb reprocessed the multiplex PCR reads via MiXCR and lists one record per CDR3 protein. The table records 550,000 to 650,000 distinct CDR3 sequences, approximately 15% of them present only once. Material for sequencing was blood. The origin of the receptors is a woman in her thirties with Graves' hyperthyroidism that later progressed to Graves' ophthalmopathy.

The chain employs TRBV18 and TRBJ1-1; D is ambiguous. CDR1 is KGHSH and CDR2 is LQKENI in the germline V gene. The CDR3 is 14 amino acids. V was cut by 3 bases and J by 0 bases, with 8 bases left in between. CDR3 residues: CASSPKGMNTEAFF. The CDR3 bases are TGTGCCAGCTCACCGAAAGGGATGAACACTGAAGCTTTCTTT.

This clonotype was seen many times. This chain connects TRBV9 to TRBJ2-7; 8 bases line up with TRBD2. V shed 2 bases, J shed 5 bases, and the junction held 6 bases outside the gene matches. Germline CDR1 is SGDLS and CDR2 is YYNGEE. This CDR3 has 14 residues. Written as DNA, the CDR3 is TGTGCCAGCAGCGTTGGGGCAGCGGGAGACGAGCAGTACTTC. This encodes CASSVGAAGDEQYF.

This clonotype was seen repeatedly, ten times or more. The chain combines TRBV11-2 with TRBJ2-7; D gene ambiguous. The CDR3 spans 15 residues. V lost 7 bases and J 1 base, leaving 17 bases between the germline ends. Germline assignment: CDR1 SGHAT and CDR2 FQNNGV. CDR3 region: CASNLLGPGSYEQYF. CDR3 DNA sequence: TGTGCCAGCAACCTCCTCGGTCCCGGATCCTACGAGCAGTACTTC.

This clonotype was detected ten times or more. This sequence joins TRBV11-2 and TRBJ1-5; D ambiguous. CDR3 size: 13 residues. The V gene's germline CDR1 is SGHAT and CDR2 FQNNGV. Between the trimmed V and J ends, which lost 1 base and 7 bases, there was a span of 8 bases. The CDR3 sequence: CASSLGPSQPQHF. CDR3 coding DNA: TGTGCCAGCAGCTTAGGTCCCTCCCAGCCCCAGCATTTT.

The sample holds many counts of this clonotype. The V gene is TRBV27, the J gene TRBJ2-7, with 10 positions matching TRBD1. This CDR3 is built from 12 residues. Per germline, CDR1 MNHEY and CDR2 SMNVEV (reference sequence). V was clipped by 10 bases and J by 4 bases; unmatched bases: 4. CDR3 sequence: CATGTGAYEQYF. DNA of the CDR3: TGTGCCACCGGGACAGGGGCTTACGAGCAGTACTTC.

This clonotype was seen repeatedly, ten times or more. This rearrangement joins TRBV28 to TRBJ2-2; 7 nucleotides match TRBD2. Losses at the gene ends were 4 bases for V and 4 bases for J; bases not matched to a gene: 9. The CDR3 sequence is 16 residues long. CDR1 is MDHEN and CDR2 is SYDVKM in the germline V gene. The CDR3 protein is CASSSSGTILTGELFF. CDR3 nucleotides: TGTGCCAGCAGTTCCTCCGGGACTATTCTCACCGGGGAGCTGTTTTTT.

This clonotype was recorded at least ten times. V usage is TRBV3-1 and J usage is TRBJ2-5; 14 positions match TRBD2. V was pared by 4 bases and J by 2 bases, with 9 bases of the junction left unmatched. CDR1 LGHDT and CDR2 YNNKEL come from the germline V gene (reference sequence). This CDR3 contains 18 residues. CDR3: CASSLGTSGRRLQETQYF. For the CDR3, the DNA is TGTGCCAGCAGCCTGGGGACTAGCGGGAGACGACTACAAGAGACCCAGTACTTC.

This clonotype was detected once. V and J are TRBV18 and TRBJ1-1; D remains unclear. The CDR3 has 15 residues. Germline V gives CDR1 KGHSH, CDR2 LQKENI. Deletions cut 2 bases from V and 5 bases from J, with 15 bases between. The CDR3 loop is CASSPSCKGDTEAFF. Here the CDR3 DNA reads TGTGCCAGCTCACCATCCTGTAAGGGAGATACTGAAGCTTTCTTT.

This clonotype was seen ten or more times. This CDR3 is CASSRASSTDTQYF. CDR3 DNA sequence: TGTGCCAGCTCACGAGCGTCTAGCACAGATACGCAGTATTTT. The chain uses TRBV18 and TRBJ2-3; D uncertain. Germline V gene data show CDR1 as KGHSH and CDR2 as LQKENI. Trimming removed 4 bases at V and 0 bases at J, with 8 bases between. The CDR3 covers 14 residues.

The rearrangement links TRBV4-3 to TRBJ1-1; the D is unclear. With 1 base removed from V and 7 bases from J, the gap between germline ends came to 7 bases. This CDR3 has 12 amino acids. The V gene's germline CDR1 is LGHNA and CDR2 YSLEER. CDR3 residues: CASSQGTVEAFF. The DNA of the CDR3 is TGCGCCAGCAGCCAAGGGACCGTTGAAGCTTTCTTT.

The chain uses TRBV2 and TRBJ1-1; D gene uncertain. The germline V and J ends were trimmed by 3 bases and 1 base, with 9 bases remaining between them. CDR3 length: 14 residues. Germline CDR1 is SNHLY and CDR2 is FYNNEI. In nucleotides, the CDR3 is TGTGCCAGCAGTGAGGGGTTGCCGAACACTGAAGCTTTCTTT. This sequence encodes CASSEGLPNTEAFF.

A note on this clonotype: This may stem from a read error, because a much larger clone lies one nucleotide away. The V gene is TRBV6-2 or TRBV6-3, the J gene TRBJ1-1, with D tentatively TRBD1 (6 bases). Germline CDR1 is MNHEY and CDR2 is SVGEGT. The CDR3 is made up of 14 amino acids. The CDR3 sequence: CASSSFLGDTVAFF. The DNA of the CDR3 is TGTGCCAGCAGCTCCTTTTTGGGGGACACTGTAGCTTTCTTT.

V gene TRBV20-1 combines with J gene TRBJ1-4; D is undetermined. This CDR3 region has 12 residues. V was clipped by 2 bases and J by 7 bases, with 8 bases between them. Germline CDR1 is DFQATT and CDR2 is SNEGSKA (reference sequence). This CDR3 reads CSARTGVEKLFF. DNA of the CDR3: TGCAGTGCTAGAACGGGAGTTGAAAAACTGTTTTTT.

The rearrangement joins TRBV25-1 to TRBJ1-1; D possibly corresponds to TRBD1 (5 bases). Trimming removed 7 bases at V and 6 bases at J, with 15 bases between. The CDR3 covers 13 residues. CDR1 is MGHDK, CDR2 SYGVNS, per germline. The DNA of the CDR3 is TGTGCCAGCACCAGCCCGGGGCTCTCTGAAGCTTTCTTT. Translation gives CASTSPGLSEAFF.